The 9 T cell receptor beta chains presented below share a single source sample, sequenced in a study of blood T cells in healthy people across ages. It was with a sample-barcoded 5' primer and a J-beta primer mix that a second PCR of roughly 7 to 12 cycles was run. TCRdb re-derived calls from the 5' RACE reads in MiXCR, one entry per CDR3 protein. The table has 780,000 or so distinct CDR3 sequences, about 56% seen once; the top ten hold around 25%. The sequenced sample was blood. These receptors came from a man aged 35-49 years in good health.

The rearrangement uses TRBV4-2 and TRBJ2-3; D may be TRBD2 (5 bases). The germline V gene has CDR1 LGHNA and CDR2 YNFKEQ. This CDR3 contains 15 residues. V was clipped by 0 bases and J by 2 bases, with 9 bases between them. The CDR3 sequence: CASSQDPSPTDTQYF. The CDR3, as DNA: TGTGCCAGCAGCCAAGATCCTAGCCCCACAGATACGCAGTATTTT.

The V gene is TRBV9, the J gene TRBJ2-7; 11 nucleotides match TRBD1. CDR3 size: 17 residues. Germline CDR1 SGDLS, CDR2 YYNGEE. Losses at the gene ends were 0 bases for V and 4 bases for J; bases not matched to a gene: 9. This CDR3 reads CASSVADGTGGGYEQYF. The CDR3 DNA reads as TGTGCCAGCAGCGTAGCTGATGGGACAGGGGGAGGGTACGAGCAGTACTTC.

The chain links TRBV3-1 to TRBJ2-3; D not resolved. This CDR3 has 15 residues. Per germline, CDR1 LGHDT and CDR2 YNNKEL (reference sequence). The ends were cut back, 4 bases at V and 0 bases at J, with 11 bases in the middle. The CDR3, as DNA: TGTGCCAGCAGCCGTATGCCGATAAGCACAGATACGCAGTATTTT. Its protein product is CASSRMPISTDTQYF.

This clonotype is a singleton in its sample. V is TRBV5-1 and J is TRBJ2-1; TRBD2 matches 12 bases. Germline-derived CDR1 and CDR2 are SGHRS and YFSETQ. The J segment lost 11 bases and the V segment lost 0 bases, leaving 9 bases of the junction unmatched. The CDR3 consists of 16 residues. CDR3 in DNA: TGCGCCAGCAGCTTGGCCTCTAGCGGGAGGGGCGATAAGCAGTTCTTC. Translation gives CASSLASSGRGDKQFF.

In this sample, this clonotype turned up a few times. This sequence joins TRBV5-1 and TRBJ2-3; tentative D call: TRBD2 (5 bases). Germline-derived CDR1 and CDR2 are SGHRS and YFSETQ. Trimming cost V 4 bases and J 3 bases, with 15 bases left between them. The CDR3 totals 15 residues. The CDR3 reads CASSGSTRGTDTQYF. CDR3 DNA sequence: TGCGCCAGCAGCGGCTCGACCCGGGGTACAGATACGCAGTATTTT. Full variable domain (outside the CDR3, taken from reference TRBV5-1 and TRBJ2-3): KAGVTQTPRYLIKTRGQQVTLSCSPISGHRSVSWYQQTPGQGLQFLFEYFSETQRNKGNFPGRFSGRQFSNSRSEMNVSTLELGDSALYLCASSGSTRGTDTQYFGPGTRLTVL.

V usage is TRBV28 and J usage is TRBJ1-2, with TRBD1 matching 9 bases. CDR1 is MDHEN and CDR2 is SYDVKM in the germline V gene. CDR3 length: 15 amino acids. V lost 3 bases to trimming and J lost 6 bases; unmatched junction nucleotides: 8. DNA of the CDR3: TGTGCCAGCAGTTTCACCTCTGACAGGGGGAATGGCTACACCTTC. It is translated as CASSFTSDRGNGYTF.

The CDR3 bases are TGCGCCAGCAGGGAAGGGGGCAGTCAGCCCCAGCATTTT. Protein sequence: CASREGGSQPQHF. The chain carries TRBV5-1 and TRBJ1-5, with 7 bases identical to TRBD1. J lost 6 bases, V lost 5 bases, and 5 bases had no gene match. This CDR3 is 13 amino acids long. The germline V gene encodes CDR1 SGHRS and CDR2 YFSETQ.

The chain has TRBV7-3 and TRBJ2-3, with D maybe TRBD2 (5 bases). This CDR3 is built from 15 residues. Germline V gives CDR1 SGHTA, CDR2 FQGTGA. Deletions cut 4 bases from V and 2 bases from J, with 13 bases between. The CDR3 nucleotides are TGTGCCAGCAGCTCCGGGATACGCTACACAGATACGCAGTATTTT. As protein: CASSSGIRYTDTQYF. The variable domain in full, completed from reference TRBV7-3 and TRBJ2-3, reads GAGVSQTPSNKVTEKGKYVELRCDPISGHTALYWYRQSLGQGPEFLIYFQGTGAADDSGLPNDRFFAVRPEGSVSTLKIQRTERGDSAVYLCASSSGIRYTDTQYFGPGTRLTVL.

Many counts were recorded for this clonotype. The chain combines TRBV5-1 with TRBJ2-5, with D perhaps TRBD2 (6 bases). The germline V gene encodes CDR1 SGHRS and CDR2 YFSETQ. The CDR3 is made up of 16 amino acids. Trimming stripped 0 bases from V and 4 bases from J, with 16 bases between. CDR3 nucleotides: TGCGCCAGCAGCTTGGAAGATAGCGGAGGACCAGAGACCCAGTACTTC. Translating it yields CASSLEDSGGPETQYF.